This T cell receptor (beta chain) is from a study of blood T cell repertoires in COVID-19. Looking at the study overall: The United States, Italy and Spain provided the acute and convalescent COVID-19 samples.

The table lists this clone with a count of one. Measured with immunoSEQ multiplex PCR; TCRdb has only the in-frame clones, and not every one. Here the sample spans some 390,000 clones, approximately 87% being singletons. This CDR3 has 11 amino acids. The V gene lost 11 bases and the J gene lost 4 bases, with 11 bases spanning the gap. The V and J genes are TRBV12-3 or TRBV12-4 and TRBJ1-1; D is unclear. This sequence was found in a woman aged 60-75 years with COVID-19, enrolled during active disease. Sequencing was carried out using peripheral blood. The DNA of the CDR3 is TGTGCCGCCAGCCGGGGCACTGAAGCTTTCTTT. It is translated as CAASRGTEAFF.